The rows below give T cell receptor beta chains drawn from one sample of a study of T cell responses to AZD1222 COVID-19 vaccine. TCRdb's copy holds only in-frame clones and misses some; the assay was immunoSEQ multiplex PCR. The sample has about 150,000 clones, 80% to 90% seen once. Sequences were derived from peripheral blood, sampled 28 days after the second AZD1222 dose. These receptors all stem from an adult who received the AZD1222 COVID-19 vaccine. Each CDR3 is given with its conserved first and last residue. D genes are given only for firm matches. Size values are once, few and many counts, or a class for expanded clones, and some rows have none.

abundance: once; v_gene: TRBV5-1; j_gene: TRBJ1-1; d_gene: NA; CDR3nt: TGCGCCAGCAGCTCGCAAGGGGGAAACACTGAAGCTTTCTTT; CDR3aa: CASSSQGGNTEAFF
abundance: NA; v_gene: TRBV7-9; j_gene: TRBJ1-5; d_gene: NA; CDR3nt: TGTGCCAGCAGCTCGTCAGGGGTGAGCAATCAGCCCCAGCATTTT; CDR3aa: CASSSSGVSNQPQHF
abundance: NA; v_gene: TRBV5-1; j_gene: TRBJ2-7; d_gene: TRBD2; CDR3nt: TGCGCCAGCAGGCCTGAACTAGCGGGAGTCCACGAGCAGTACTTC; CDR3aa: CASRPELAGVHEQYF
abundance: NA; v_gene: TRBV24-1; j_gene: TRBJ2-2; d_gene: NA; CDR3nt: TGTGCCACCAGTAAGGAGAACACCGGGGAGCTGTTTTTT; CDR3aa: CATSKENTGELFF
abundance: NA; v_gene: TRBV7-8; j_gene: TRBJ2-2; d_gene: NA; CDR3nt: TGTGCCAGCAGCCCCCGCCCCAGGGGCACCGGGGAGCTGTTTTTT; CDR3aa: CASSPRPRGTGELFF
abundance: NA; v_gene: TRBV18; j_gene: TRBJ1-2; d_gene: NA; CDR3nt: TGTGCCAGCTCGGTACAGAACTATGGCTACACCTTC; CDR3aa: CASSVQNYGYTF
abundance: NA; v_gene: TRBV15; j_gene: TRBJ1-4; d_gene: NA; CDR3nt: TGTGCCACCCGTCGGAGGTACAATGAAAAACTGTTTTTT; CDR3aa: CATRRRYNEKLFF
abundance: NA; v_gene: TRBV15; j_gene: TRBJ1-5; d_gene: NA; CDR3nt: TGTGCCACCAGCAGAGGGGTGGGCGGTTATAGCAATCAGCCCCAGCATTTT; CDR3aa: CATSRGVGGYSNQPQHF
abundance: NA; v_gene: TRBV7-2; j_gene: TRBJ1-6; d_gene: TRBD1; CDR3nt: TGTGCCAGCAGTATGGGACAGATTGGTTCACCCCTCCACTTT; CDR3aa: CASSMGQIGSPLHF
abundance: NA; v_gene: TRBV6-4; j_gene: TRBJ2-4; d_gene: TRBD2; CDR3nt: TGTGCCAGCAGTGACTCAAGCTTAGCGGGGGCGCTCAAAAACATTCAGTACTTC; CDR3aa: CASSDSSLAGALKNIQYF
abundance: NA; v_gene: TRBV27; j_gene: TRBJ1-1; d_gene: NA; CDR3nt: TGTGCCAGCAGTTTGGCGCAGCGGAACACTGAAGCTTTCTTT; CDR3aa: CASSLAQRNTEAFF
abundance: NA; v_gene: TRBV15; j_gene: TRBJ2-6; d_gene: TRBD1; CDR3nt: TGTGCCACCAGCAGAGGACAGGGGGTCATCTCTGGGGCCAACGTCCTGACTTTC; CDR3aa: CATSRGQGVISGANVLTF
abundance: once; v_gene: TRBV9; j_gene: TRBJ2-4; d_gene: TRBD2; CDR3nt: TGTGCCAGCAGCGTAGGTGGAAGCGGGACGCTTCTAGCCAAAAACATTCAGTACTTC; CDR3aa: CASSVGGSGTLLAKNIQYF
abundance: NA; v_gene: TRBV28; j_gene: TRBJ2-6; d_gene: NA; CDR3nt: TGTGCCAGCACCTCGCCTGATAGAGGCTCTGGGGCCAACGTCCTGACTTTC; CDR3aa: CASTSPDRGSGANVLTF
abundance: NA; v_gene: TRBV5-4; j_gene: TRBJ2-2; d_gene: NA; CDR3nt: TGTGCCAGCAGCTTGGCTTTGACCGGGGAGCTGTTTTTT; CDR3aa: CASSLALTGELFF
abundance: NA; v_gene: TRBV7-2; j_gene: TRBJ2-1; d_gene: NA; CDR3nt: TGTGCCAGCAGCTTAGACGAGGGGGGTGAGCAGTTCTTC; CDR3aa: CASSLDEGGEQFF
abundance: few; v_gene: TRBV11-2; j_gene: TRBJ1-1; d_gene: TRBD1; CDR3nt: TGTGCCAGCAGCCCCTCCGGGACAGGGGAAAGAGCTTTCTTT; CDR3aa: CASSPSGTGERAFF
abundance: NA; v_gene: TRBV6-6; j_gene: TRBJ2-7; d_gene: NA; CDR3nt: TGTGCCAGCAGTTCCGGGGGAGGCAACGAGCAGTACTTC; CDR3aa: CASSSGGGNEQYF
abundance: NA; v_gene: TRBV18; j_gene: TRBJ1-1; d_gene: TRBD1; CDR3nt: TGTGCCAGCTCAGAGCGGGTCAGGGGGCGGGTGAACACTGAAGCTTTCTTT; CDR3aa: CASSERVRGRVNTEAFF
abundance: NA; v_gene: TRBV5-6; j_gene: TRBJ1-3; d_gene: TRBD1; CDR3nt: TGTGCCAGCAGCTTGCTCGGACAGGGTCGGGGAAACACCATATATTTT; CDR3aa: CASSLLGQGRGNTIYF
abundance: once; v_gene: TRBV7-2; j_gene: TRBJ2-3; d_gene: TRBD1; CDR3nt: TGTGCCAGCAGTTTACTGGGACAGCTCACAGATACGCAGTATTTT; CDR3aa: CASSLLGQLTDTQYF
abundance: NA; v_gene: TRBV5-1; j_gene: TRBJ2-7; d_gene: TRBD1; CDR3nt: TGCGCCAGCAGCTTTGGACAGGGGGACGAGCAGTACTTC; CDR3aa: CASSFGQGDEQYF